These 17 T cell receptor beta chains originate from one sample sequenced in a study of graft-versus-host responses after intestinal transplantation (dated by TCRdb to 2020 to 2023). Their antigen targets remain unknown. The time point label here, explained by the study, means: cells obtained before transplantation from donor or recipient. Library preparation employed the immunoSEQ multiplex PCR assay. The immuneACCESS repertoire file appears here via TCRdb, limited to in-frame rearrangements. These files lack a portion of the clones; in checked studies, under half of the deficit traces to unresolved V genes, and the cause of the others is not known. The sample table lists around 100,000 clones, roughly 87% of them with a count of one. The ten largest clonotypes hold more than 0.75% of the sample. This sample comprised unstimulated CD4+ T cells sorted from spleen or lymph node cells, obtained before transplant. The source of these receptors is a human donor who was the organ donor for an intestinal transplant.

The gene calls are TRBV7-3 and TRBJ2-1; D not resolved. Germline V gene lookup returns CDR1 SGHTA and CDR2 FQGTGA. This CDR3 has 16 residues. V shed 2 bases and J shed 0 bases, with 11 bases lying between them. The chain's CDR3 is CASSLQFLGSYNEQFF. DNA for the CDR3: TGTGCCAGCAGCTTACAGTTTTTAGGCTCCTACAATGAGCAGTTCTTC.

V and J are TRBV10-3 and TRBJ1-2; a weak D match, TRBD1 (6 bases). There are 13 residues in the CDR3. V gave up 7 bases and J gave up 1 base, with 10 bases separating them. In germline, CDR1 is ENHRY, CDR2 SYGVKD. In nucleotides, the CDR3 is TGTGCCATCAATGCAGGGGTTAACTATGGCTACACCTTC. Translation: CAINAGVNYGYTF.

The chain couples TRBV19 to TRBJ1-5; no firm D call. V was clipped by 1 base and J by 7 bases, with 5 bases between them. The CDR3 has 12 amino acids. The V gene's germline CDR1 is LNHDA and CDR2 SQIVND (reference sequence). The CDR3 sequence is CASSIGGQPQHF. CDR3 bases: TGTGCCAGTAGTATAGGGGGACAGCCCCAGCATTTT.

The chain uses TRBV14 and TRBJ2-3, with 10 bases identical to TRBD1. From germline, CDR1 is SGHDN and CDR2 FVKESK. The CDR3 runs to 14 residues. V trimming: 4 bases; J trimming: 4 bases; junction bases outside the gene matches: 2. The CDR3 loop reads CASSRDRGSDTQYF. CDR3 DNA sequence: TGTGCCAGCAGCCGGGACAGGGGCTCAGATACGCAGTATTTT.

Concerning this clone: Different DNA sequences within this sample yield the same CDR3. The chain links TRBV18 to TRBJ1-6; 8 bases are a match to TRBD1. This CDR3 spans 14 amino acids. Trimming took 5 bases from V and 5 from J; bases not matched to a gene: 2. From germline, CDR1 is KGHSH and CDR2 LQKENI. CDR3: CASSAQGDNSPLHF. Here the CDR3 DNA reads TGTGCCAGCTCAGCACAGGGGGATAATTCACCCCTCCACTTT.

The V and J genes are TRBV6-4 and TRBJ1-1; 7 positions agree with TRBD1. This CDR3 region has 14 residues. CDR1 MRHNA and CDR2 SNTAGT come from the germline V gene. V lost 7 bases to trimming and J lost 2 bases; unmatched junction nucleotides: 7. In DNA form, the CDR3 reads TGTGCCAGCATCGGGAGACAGGGAAACACTGAAGCTTTCTTT. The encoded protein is CASIGRQGNTEAFF.

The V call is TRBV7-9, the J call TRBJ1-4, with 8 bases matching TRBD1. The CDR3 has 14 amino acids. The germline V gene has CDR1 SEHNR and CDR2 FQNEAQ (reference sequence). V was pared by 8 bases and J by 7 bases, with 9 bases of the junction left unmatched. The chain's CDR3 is CASSRTGFVEKLFF. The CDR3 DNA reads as TGTGCCAGCTCCAGGACAGGGTTTGTTGAAAAACTGTTTTTT.

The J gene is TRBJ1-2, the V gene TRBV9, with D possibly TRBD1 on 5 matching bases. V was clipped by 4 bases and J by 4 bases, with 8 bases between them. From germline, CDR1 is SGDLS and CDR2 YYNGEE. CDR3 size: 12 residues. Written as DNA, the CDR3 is TGTGCCAGCAGCTTTAGGGGCTATGGCTACACCTTC. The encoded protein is CASSFRGYGYTF.

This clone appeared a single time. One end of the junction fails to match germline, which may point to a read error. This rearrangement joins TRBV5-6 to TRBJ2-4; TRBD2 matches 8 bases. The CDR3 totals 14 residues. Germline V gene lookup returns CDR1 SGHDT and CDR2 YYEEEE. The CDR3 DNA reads TGTGCCAGCAGCGTCGGGGGGGCCAGAAACATTCAGTACTTC. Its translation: CASSVGGARNIQYF.

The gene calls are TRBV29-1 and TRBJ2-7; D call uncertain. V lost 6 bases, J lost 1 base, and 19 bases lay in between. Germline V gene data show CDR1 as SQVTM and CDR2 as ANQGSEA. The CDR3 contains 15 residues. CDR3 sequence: CSVGTPKGGSYEQYF. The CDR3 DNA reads TGCAGCGTGGGCACGCCAAAGGGTGGGTCCTACGAGCAGTACTTC.

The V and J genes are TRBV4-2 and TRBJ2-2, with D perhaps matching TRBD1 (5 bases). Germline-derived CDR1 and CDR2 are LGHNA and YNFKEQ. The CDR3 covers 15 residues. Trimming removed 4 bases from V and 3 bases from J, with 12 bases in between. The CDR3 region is CASSLVDRDTGELFF. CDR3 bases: TGTGCCAGCAGCCTCGTAGACAGAGACACCGGGGAGCTGTTTTTT.

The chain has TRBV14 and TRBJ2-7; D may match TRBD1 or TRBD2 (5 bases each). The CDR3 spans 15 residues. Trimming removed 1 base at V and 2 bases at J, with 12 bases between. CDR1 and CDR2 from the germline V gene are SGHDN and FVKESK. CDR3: CASSQGLGPAYEQYF. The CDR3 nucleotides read TGTGCCAGCAGCCAAGGATTGGGACCAGCCTACGAGCAGTACTTC.

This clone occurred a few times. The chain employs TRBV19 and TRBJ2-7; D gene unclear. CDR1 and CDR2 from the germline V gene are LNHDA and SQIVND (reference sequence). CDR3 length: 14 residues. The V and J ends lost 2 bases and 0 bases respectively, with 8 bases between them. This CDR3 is CASSITISSYEQYF. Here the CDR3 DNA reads TGTGCCAGTAGTATAACGATAAGCTCCTACGAGCAGTACTTC.

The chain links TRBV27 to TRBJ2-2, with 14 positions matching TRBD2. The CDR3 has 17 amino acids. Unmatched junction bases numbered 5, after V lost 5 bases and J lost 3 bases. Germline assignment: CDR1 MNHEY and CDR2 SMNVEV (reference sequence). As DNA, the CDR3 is TGTGCCAGCAGTCCAAGACTAGCGGGGGGGCACACCGGGGAGCTGTTTTTT. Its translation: CASSPRLAGGHTGELFF.

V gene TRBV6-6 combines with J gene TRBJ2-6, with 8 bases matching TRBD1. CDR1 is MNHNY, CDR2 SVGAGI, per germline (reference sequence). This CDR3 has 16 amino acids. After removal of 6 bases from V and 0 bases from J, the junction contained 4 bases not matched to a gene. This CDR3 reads CASRQTGGSGANVLTF. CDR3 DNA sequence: TGTGCCAGCAGACAAACAGGGGGCTCTGGGGCCAACGTCCTGACTTTC.

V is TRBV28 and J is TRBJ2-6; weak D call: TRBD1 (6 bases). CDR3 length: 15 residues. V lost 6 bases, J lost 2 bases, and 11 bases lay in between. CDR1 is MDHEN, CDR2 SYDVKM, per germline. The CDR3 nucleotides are TGTGCCAGCAGATACAGGGCCCCTGGGGCCAACGTCCTGACTTTC. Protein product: CASRYRAPGANVLTF.

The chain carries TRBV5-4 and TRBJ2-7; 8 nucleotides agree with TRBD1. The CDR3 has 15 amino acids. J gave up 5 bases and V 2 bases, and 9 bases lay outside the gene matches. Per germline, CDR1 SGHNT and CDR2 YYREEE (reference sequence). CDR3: CASSLQGVSGDEQYF. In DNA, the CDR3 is TGTGCCAGCAGCTTACAGGGGGTCTCAGGGGACGAGCAGTACTTC.